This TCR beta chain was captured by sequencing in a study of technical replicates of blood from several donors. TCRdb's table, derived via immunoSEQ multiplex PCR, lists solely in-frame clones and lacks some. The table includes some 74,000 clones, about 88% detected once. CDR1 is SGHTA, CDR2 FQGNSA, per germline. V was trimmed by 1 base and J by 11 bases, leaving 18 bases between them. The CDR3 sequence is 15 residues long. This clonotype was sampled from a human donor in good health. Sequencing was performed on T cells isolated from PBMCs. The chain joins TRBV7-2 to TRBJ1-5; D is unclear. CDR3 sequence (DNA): TGTGCCAGCAGCTTAGGTTGGGCAGGCCGGGAGGCCCAGCATTTT. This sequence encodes CASSLGWAGREAQHF.